This T cell receptor beta chain was sequenced for a study of control samples from healthy donors and cancer patients. The CDR3 extends over 13 amino acids. V was clipped by 3 bases and J by 2 bases, with 8 bases between them. Germline CDR1 reads MDHEN; CDR2 reads SYDVKM. Clones were read by immunoSEQ multiplex PCR, and TCRdb kept only the in-frame ones, dropping some. The sample shows about 28,000 clones, about 86% of them seen only once. This sequence originates from a woman in her 40s with lung cancer. The V gene is TRBV28, the J gene TRBJ2-7, with no clear D. The sample comprised PBMCs. The CDR3 coding sequence is TGTGCCAGCAGTTTTACTGGGGCCTACGAGCAGTACTTC. It yields the protein CASSFTGAYEQYF.